The T cell receptor (beta chain) under discussion was sequenced for a study of shared clonotypes between healthy human individuals. Study context: The cohort comprised a couple of women and a few men. Their ages spanned 18 to 49 years.

Only in-frame clones appear in the TCRdb table, and some are missing; sequencing was by immunoSEQ multiplex PCR. The table shows around 1.9 million clones, with 85% to 95% occurring only once. Study-wide points: Estimated clonotype richness was generally higher in naive than memory subsets. For naive CD4 cells, roughly 5% of clonotypes were shared across a handful of donors. The generation probabilities recorded for non-shared clonotypes fell below those of clonotypes shared by all four donors.

Germline values: CDR1 MNHNY, CDR2 SVGAGI (reference sequence). V gave up 6 bases and J gave up 2 bases, with 8 bases separating them. The CDR3 contains 12 residues. Terminally differentiated effector memory CD45RA+ cells were excluded by CCR7 positive selection of CD45RO-negative cells. This clone was observed a single time. Antigen specificity is unknown. V is TRBV6-6 and J is TRBJ2-7; D is uncertain. The source material was naive CD8+ T cells from PBMCs. This receptor was identified in a man between 18 and 29 years old in good health. Some clones in this sample may be carry-over from other donors' samples. The CDR3 sequence is CASSSTAYEQYF. For the CDR3, the DNA is TGTGCCAGCAGCTCCACAGCCTACGAGCAGTACTTC.